The 12 T cell receptor beta chains reported below all come from one sample, sequenced in a study of shared clonotypes between healthy human individuals. Here immunoSEQ multiplex PCR was the method, and the copy in TCRdb shows in-frame clones only, minus some. The sample has some 2 million clones, over 85% seen once. The specimen was naive CD4+ T cells sorted from blood. Subset noted: CD45RA+ positively selected. The receptors here all came from a man aged 18 to 29 in good health.

The chain links TRBV11-2 to TRBJ1-2; weak D call: TRBD1 (5 bases). The CDR3 totals 13 residues. The germline V gene has CDR1 SGHAT and CDR2 FQNNGV. Trimming left V 10 bases short and J 3 bases short, with 15 bases between. Here the CDR3 reads CATSTRGDYGYTF. The CDR3 nucleotides read TGTGCCACCTCTACCCGGGGGGACTATGGCTACACCTTC.

V usage is TRBV7-9 and J usage is TRBJ2-1, with 10 positions matching TRBD2. Germline CDR1 and CDR2: SEHNR and FQNEAQ (reference sequence). This CDR3 region has 16 residues. The junction had 11 bases not matched to a gene; V was cut back by 4 bases and J by 8 bases. The CDR3 DNA follows: TGTGCCAGCAGCTCTACTCTAGCGGGAGCATTCTATGAGCAGTTCTTC. The encoded protein is CASSSTLAGAFYEQFF.

The CDR3 nucleotides read TGTGCCAGCAGCATACTAGCGGGAGCTTCCTACGAGCAGTACTTC. Amino acids: CASSILAGASYEQYF. The chain is built from TRBV7-2 and TRBJ2-7, with 11 bases lining up with TRBD2. The CDR3 covers 15 residues. Per the germline V gene, CDR1 is SGHTA and CDR2 is FQGNSA. With 5 bases clipped from V and 1 base from J, the junction kept 4 bases outside the gene matches. Based on the CDR3 plus reference TRBV7-2 and TRBJ2-7, the full variable domain is GAGVSQSPSNKVTEKGKDVELRCDPISGHTALYWYRQSLGQGLEFLIYFQGNSAPDKSGLPSDRFSAERTGGSVSTLTIQRTQQEDSAVYLCASSILAGASYEQYFGPGTRLTVT.

The CDR3 sequence is CASSSDRGSPLHF. The CDR3 DNA sequence: TGTGCCAGCAGCTCTGACAGGGGTTCACCCCTCCACTTT. This sequence joins TRBV7-3 and TRBJ1-6; 8 nucleotides match TRBD1. The junction had 2 bases not matched to a gene; V was cut back by 4 bases and J by 9 bases. Looked up from germline, CDR1 is SGHTA and CDR2 is FQGTGA. CDR3 length equals 13 residues. The variable domain in full, with the rest retrieved from reference TRBV7-3 and TRBJ1-6, is GAGVSQTPSNKVTEKGKYVELRCDPISGHTALYWYRQSLGQGPEFLIYFQGTGAADDSGLPNDRFFAVRPEGSVSTLKIQRTERGDSAVYLCASSSDRGSPLHFGNGTRLTVT.

Of note for this clone: The identical CDR3 is also encoded by other nucleotide sequences in the sample. The chain joins TRBV6-5 to TRBJ1-1; D unresolved. From germline, CDR1 is MNHEY and CDR2 SVGAGI. The CDR3 runs to 13 residues. Trimming pared 8 bases from V and 2 bases from J, leaving 12 bases between. The CDR3 reads CASSPRGNTEAFF. The CDR3, as DNA: TGTGCCAGCTCCCCTCGTGGCAACACTGAAGCTTTCTTT.

The V call is TRBV7-9, the J call TRBJ1-1, with D perhaps matching TRBD1 (6 bases). Germline values: CDR1 SEHNR, CDR2 FQNEAQ (reference sequence). V dropped 5 bases and J dropped 9 bases, with 10 bases sitting between them. The CDR3 length is 11 residues. CDR3 in DNA: TGTGCCAGCAGCCACGGGACACAAGCTTTCTTT. Amino acid sequence: CASSHGTQAFF.

The chain has TRBV7-8 and TRBJ1-1; D remains unclear. The germline V gene encodes CDR1 SGHVS and CDR2 FQNEAQ. The CDR3 runs to 12 residues. Trimming stripped 5 bases from V and 7 bases from J, with 11 bases between. The CDR3 loop reads CASSEDGFEAFF. In DNA, the CDR3 is TGTGCCAGCAGCGAGGACGGATTTGAAGCTTTCTTT.

V usage is TRBV6-5 and J usage is TRBJ1-4; 9 nucleotides align to TRBD1. The CDR3 is 14 residues long. The germline V gene has CDR1 MNHEY and CDR2 SVGAGI. Trimming at V came to 6 bases and at J to 6 bases, leaving 5 bases not matched to a gene. CDR3 amino acids: CASSLTGGDEKLFF. The CDR3, as DNA: TGTGCCAGCAGCCTGACAGGGGGGGATGAAAAACTGTTTTTT.

In regard to this clone: This specimen includes other DNA sequences encoding the same CDR3. The chain joins TRBV5-1 to TRBJ1-4; D gene uncertain. This CDR3 region has 14 residues. In germline, CDR1 is SGHRS, CDR2 YFSETQ. Trimming stripped 0 bases from V and 4 bases from J, with 7 bases between. The CDR3 loop reads CASSLGGFNEKLFF. The CDR3 DNA reads TGCGCCAGCAGCTTGGGAGGTTTTAATGAAAAACTGTTTTTT.

This clone was picked up one time. The CDR3 spells CASSGGQGAPEAFF. Here the CDR3 DNA reads TGCGCCAGCAGCGGAGGACAGGGGGCACCTGAAGCTTTCTTT. J is TRBJ1-1 and V is TRBV5-1; TRBD1 aligns across 11 bases. The CDR3 length is 14 residues. The V gene end was trimmed by 4 bases and the J gene end by 6 bases; junction bases not matched to a gene: 5. Germline-derived CDR1 and CDR2 are SGHRS and YFSETQ.

The rearrangement joins TRBV6-6 to TRBJ2-7; D might be TRBD1 (6 bases). The CDR3 is 15 amino acids. With 7 bases removed from V and 0 bases from J, the gap between germline ends came to 16 bases. Germline CDR1 reads MNHNY; CDR2 reads SVGAGI (reference sequence). Here the CDR3 DNA reads TGTGCCAGCACTAGACCCGACAGGAGCTCCTACGAGCAGTACTTC. It specifies CASTRPDRSSYEQYF.

The CDR3 region is CASSIPTTGWNEQFF. DNA for the CDR3: TGTGCCAGTAGTATCCCTACGACAGGGTGGAATGAGCAGTTCTTC. J is TRBJ2-1 and V is TRBV19; 7 positions match TRBD1. Per germline, CDR1 LNHDA and CDR2 SQIVND (reference sequence). Losses at the gene ends were 3 bases for V and 7 bases for J; bases not matched to a gene: 9. The CDR3 is made up of 15 amino acids.